The TCR beta chain under discussion was sequenced for a study of blood T cell repertoires in COVID-19. On the study more broadly: T cells, B-cell-depleted T cells, or PBMCs provided the cDNA or gDNA that served as material.

CDR3 length: 12 residues. CDR1 LGHDT and CDR2 YNNKEL come from the germline V gene (reference sequence). V shed 4 bases and J shed 7 bases, with 11 bases lying between them. Clones were sequenced by immunoSEQ multiplex PCR, and TCRdb holds only the in-frame ones, with some missing. The repertoire includes approximately 130,000 clones, approximately 80% of them detected once, and roughly 7.9% sits in the top ten. Sequencing used peripheral blood. This sequence was found in a human donor in a cohort sampled during active COVID-19. The J gene is TRBJ2-7, the V gene TRBV3-1 (or the pseudogene TRBV3-2); D may be TRBD2 (5 bases). CDR3 region: CASSLSAAEQYF. The CDR3 DNA reads TGTGCCAGCAGCCTTTCAGCGGCAGAGCAGTACTTC.